The 28 T cell receptor beta chains below all came from one sample that was sequenced in a study of Tregs in tolerant kidney transplant recipients. Related graft donors supplied nonmyeloablative bone marrow transplants, and mixed chimerism was transient. Measured with immunoSEQ multiplex PCR; TCRdb has only the in-frame clones, and not every one. The sample carries about 64,000 clones, roughly 86% recorded once. The specimen comprised CD4+ T cells from blood (PBMCs), sampled 6 months after the transplant. All receptors derive from a human patient who received a combined kidney and bone marrow transplant. Some T cells could come from the graft donor.

The V and J genes are TRBV6-1 and TRBJ2-3; TRBD2 matches at 8 bases. Germline assignment: CDR1 MNHNS and CDR2 SASEGT. CDR3 length equals 16 residues. The V segment lost 0 bases and the J segment 4 bases; nucleotides outside the gene matches: 6. CDR3 sequence reads: CASSEAPGLVPDTQYF. CDR3 DNA: TGTGCCAGCAGTGAAGCCCCGGGACTAGTGCCAGATACGCAGTATTTT.

The CDR3 is CASSIAYGQGAYEQYF. The CDR3 nucleotides are TGTGCCAGTAGTATAGCTTACGGACAGGGGGCCTACGAGCAGTACTTC. The chain joins TRBV19 to TRBJ2-5; 10 nucleotides match TRBD1. Matching the DNA end better, TRBJ2-7 makes the J call doubtful. The germline CDR1 and CDR2 sequences are LNHDA and SQIVND (reference sequence). CDR3 length: 16 residues.

This chain uses TRBV7-2 with TRBJ1-2; 11 bases line up with TRBD1. The V gene end was trimmed by 0 bases and the J gene end by 3 bases; junction bases not matched to a gene: 0. CDR3 length: 15 residues. Per the germline V gene, CDR1 is SGHTA and CDR2 is FQGNSA. The CDR3 nucleotides are TGTGCCAGCAGCTTAGCGGGACAGGGGGACTATGGCTACACCTTC. The encoded protein is CASSLAGQGDYGYTF.

V is TRBV19 and J is TRBJ2-3; D is possibly TRBD2 (5 bases). This CDR3 region has 13 residues. Germline V gives CDR1 LNHDA, CDR2 SQIVND (reference sequence). V was cut by 3 bases and J by 3 bases, with 7 bases left in between. This chain's CDR3 is CASSIKRTDTQYF. The CDR3 nucleotides read TGTGCCAGTAGTATTAAGCGGACAGATACGCAGTATTTT. The full variable domain, in which reference TRBV19 and TRBJ2-3 provide the parts outside the CDR3, is DGGITQSPKYLFRKEGQNVTLSCEQNLNHDAMYWYRQDPGQGLRLIYYSQIVNDFQKGDIAEGYSVSREKKESFPLTVTSAQKNPTAFYLCASSIKRTDTQYFGPGTRLTVL.

V usage is TRBV11-2 and J usage is TRBJ2-7, with TRBD2 matching 8 bases. CDR1 is SGHAT and CDR2 is FQNNGV in the germline V gene. The ends lost 4 bases at V and 4 bases at J; junction bases unmatched: 6. The CDR3 consists of 14 residues. Here the CDR3 reads CASSSLAGRYEQYF. The CDR3 DNA is TGTGCCAGCAGCTCCTTAGCGGGGAGGTACGAGCAGTACTTC.

This chain uses TRBV28 with TRBJ2-2; 7 positions agree with TRBD1. V lost 6 bases to trimming and J lost 6 bases; unmatched junction nucleotides: 13. The CDR3 contains 16 residues. Germline CDR1 is MDHEN and CDR2 is SYDVKM. The CDR3 nucleotides are TGTGCCAGCAGCCCGACAGGGCCTTTTGACCCCGGGGAGCTGTTTTTT. It yields the protein CASSPTGPFDPGELFF.

This clone was seen a single time. The chain employs TRBV5-1 and TRBJ1-4; D remains unclear. This CDR3 region has 13 residues. Germline V lookup: CDR1 SGHRS, CDR2 YFSETQ. Between the trimmed V and J ends, which lost 4 bases and 8 bases, there was a span of 12 bases. CDR3 amino acids: CASSTQGREKLFF. The DNA of the CDR3 is TGCGCCAGCAGCACGCAAGGGAGAGAAAAACTGTTTTTT.

For the CDR3, the DNA is TGTGCCAGCAGCTTAGATTGGGACACCAGGATCTATGGCTACACCTTC. This sequence encodes CASSLDWDTRIYGYTF. The chain is built from TRBV11-2 and TRBJ1-2; a possible D gene is TRBD1 (6 bases). CDR1 is SGHAT, CDR2 FQNNGV, per germline. V was clipped by 0 bases and J by 4 bases, with 15 bases between them. This CDR3 is built from 16 residues.

V gene TRBV11-3 combines with J gene TRBJ2-7; 8 bases are shared with TRBD1. This CDR3 has 13 residues. Trimming at V came to 3 bases and at J to 6 bases, leaving 4 bases not matched to a gene. Germline V gene sequence: CDR1 SGHNT, CDR2 YENEEA. CDR3 sequence reads: CASSFNDRGEQYF. CDR3 sequence (DNA): TGTGCCAGCAGCTTCAACGACAGGGGCGAGCAGTACTTC.

This clone was seen a single time. The J gene is TRBJ2-7, the V gene TRBV4-2, with TRBD2 matching 7 bases. This CDR3 contains 17 residues. Germline V gene lookup returns CDR1 LGHNA and CDR2 YNFKEQ. J lost 2 bases, V lost 1 base, and 11 bases had no gene match. The CDR3 loop reads CASSQGALYGRTYEQYF. The CDR3 DNA sequence: TGTGCCAGCAGCCAAGGGGCCCTATACGGGAGGACCTACGAGCAGTACTTC.

The rearrangement joins TRBV13 to TRBJ2-7; tentatively, D is TRBD1 (5 bases). CDR3 length: 15 residues. CDR1 is PRHDT and CDR2 is FYEKMQ in the germline V gene (reference sequence). V was shortened by 2 bases and J by 0 bases, with 11 bases between the two germline ends. The CDR3 nucleotides read TGTGCCAGCAGCTTATCAGGGTTTCTCTCCTACGAGCAGTACTTC. It translates to CASSLSGFLSYEQYF.

This chain links TRBV7-9 with TRBJ1-2; D is possibly TRBD1 (6 bases). Trimming shortened V by 5 bases and J by 7 bases, and 17 bases separated the two germline ends. The germline gives CDR1 SEHNR, CDR2 FQNEAQ (reference sequence). The length of the CDR3 is 14 residues. DNA of the CDR3: TGTGCCAGCAGCCTGACCCTGGGACACGGTGGCTACACCTTC. It translates to CASSLTLGHGGYTF.

V usage is TRBV6-5 and J usage is TRBJ2-7; 12 bases are shared with TRBD1. The CDR3 sequence is 14 residues long. CDR1 is MNHEY, CDR2 SVGAGI, per germline. V dropped 6 bases and J dropped 4; count of bases not matched to a gene: 4. The CDR3 nucleotides are TGTGCCAGCAGCGGGACAGGGGGCTTGTACGAGCAGTACTTC. Protein: CASSGTGGLYEQYF.

The chain has TRBV28 and TRBJ2-2; a possible D gene is TRBD2 (5 bases). V was clipped by 7 bases and J by 5 bases, with 14 bases between them. Germline CDR1 and CDR2: MDHEN and SYDVKM. CDR3 length: 14 amino acids. CDR3 DNA: TGTGCCAGCACCAGAGTTTCGGGGACCGGGGAGCTGTTTTTT. This translates into CASTRVSGTGELFF.

The chain is built from TRBV9 and TRBJ2-3; D gene ambiguous. Germline-derived CDR1 and CDR2 are SGDLS and YYNGEE. Trimming stripped 0 bases from V and 4 bases from J, with 9 bases between. The CDR3 loop spans 14 amino acids. The CDR3 DNA reads TGTGCCAGCAGCGTAGCGAGCTACGCAGATACGCAGTATTTT. Translating gives CASSVASYADTQYF. Complete variable domain (other parts from reference TRBV9 and TRBJ2-3): DSGVTQTPKHLITATGQRVTLRCSPRSGDLSVYWYQQSLDQGLQFLIQYYNGEERAKGNILERFSAQQFPDLHSELNLSSLELGDSALYFCASSVASYADTQYFGPGTRLTVL.

V gene TRBV5-6 combines with J gene TRBJ2-3; D gene unclear. With 2 bases removed from V and 0 bases from J, the gap between germline ends came to 16 bases. The CDR3 is made up of 17 amino acids. Germline CDR1 SGHDT, CDR2 YYEEEE. CDR3 nucleotides: TGTGCCAGCAGCTTTCCTTCTACTGAAACTAGCACAGATACGCAGTATTTT. It specifies CASSFPSTETSTDTQYF.

The CDR3 nucleotides are TGTGCCAGCAGCCGACCCGGGACAGTCAACAATGAGCAGTTCTTC. It is translated as CASSRPGTVNNEQFF. The chain uses TRBV7-6 and TRBJ2-1, with 7 nucleotides matching TRBD1. With 5 bases clipped from V and 5 bases from J, the junction kept 9 bases outside the gene matches. Germline lookup yields CDR1 SGHVS and CDR2 FNYEAQ. This CDR3 is built from 15 residues.

The chain uses TRBV27 and TRBJ2-5; 10 nucleotides align to TRBD1. The V gene end was trimmed by 6 bases and the J gene end by 4 bases; junction bases not matched to a gene: 5. The CDR3 is 14 residues long. Germline CDR1 and CDR2: MNHEY and SMNVEV (reference sequence). The CDR3 reads CASSPRTGGETQYF. The CDR3 nucleotides are TGTGCCAGCAGCCCCCGGACAGGGGGAGAGACCCAGTACTTC.

The chain employs TRBV11-3 and TRBJ2-7; D possibly corresponds to TRBD1 (6 bases). Germline V gene lookup returns CDR1 SGHNT and CDR2 YENEEA. The CDR3 runs to 16 residues. V was clipped by 5 bases and J by 0 bases, with 17 bases between them. In DNA form, the CDR3 reads TGTGCCAGCAGCCTCAAACAGGGATCACTCTCCTACGAGCAGTACTTC. Translation: CASSLKQGSLSYEQYF. The full variable domain, completed using reference TRBV11-3 and TRBJ2-7, is EAGVVQSPRYKIIEKKQPVAFWCNPISGHNTLYWYLQNLGQGPELLIRYENEEAVDDSQLPKDRFSAERLKGVDSTLKIQPAELGDSAVYLCASSLKQGSLSYEQYFGPGTRLTVT.

The chain is built from TRBV2 and TRBJ1-1; no firm D call. Germline values: CDR1 SNHLY, CDR2 FYNNEI. The CDR3 consists of 13 residues. Trimming pared 6 bases from V and 3 bases from J, leaving 11 bases between. In DNA form, the CDR3 reads TGTGCCAGCAGCCCATCCACGGACACTGAAGCTTTCTTT. It codes for CASSPSTDTEAFF.

The chain links TRBV6-1 to TRBJ1-2; 7 bases are shared with TRBD1. J was trimmed by 8 bases and V by 10 bases; bases with no gene match: 16. The CDR3 contains 14 residues. CDR1 MNHNS and CDR2 SASEGT come from the germline V gene. The CDR3 region has the DNA TGTGCCACGACAGGGTCGTCCAACCTAGTGGGCTACACCTTC. This encodes CATTGSSNLVGYTF.

The rearrangement joins TRBV7-2 to TRBJ1-1; D is perhaps TRBD1 (5 bases). The V gene's germline CDR1 is SGHTA and CDR2 FQGNSA. Trimming cost V 1 base and J 5 bases, with 8 bases left between them. The CDR3 runs to 13 residues. This CDR3 reads CASSLDRGTEAFF. CDR3 DNA: TGTGCCAGCAGCTTAGATCGGGGGACTGAAGCTTTCTTT.

The chain combines TRBV7-9 with TRBJ2-7; D gene unclear. Trimming stripped 2 bases from V and 5 bases from J, with 7 bases between. The CDR3 sequence is 12 residues long. The germline gives CDR1 SEHNR, CDR2 FQNEAQ (reference sequence). The CDR3 DNA reads as TGTGCCAGCAGCTTAATCGCGAACGAGCAGTACTTC. It translates to CASSLIANEQYF.

This chain connects TRBV6-6 to TRBJ2-3; 7 bases are a match to TRBD1. Germline CDR1 MNHNY, CDR2 SVGAGI (reference sequence). The junction had 7 bases not matched to a gene; V was cut back by 5 bases and J by 2 bases. The CDR3 runs 15 residues. The CDR3 nucleotides read TGTGCCAGCAGTGATAGGGGGCGCGCCACAGATACGCAGTATTTT. This translates into CASSDRGRATDTQYF.

The CDR3 here is CASSPSGTGAEKLFF. CDR3 coding DNA: TGTGCCAGCAGCCCGTCTGGGACAGGGGCTGAAAAACTGTTTTTT. The chain is built from TRBV5-5 and TRBJ1-4, with 10 bases that match TRBD1. The germline CDR1 and CDR2 sequences are SGHKS and YYEKEE (reference sequence). There are 15 residues in the CDR3. Trimming cost V 4 bases and J 7 bases; bases outside gene matches: 7.

This rearrangement joins TRBV20-1 to TRBJ2-5; D gene unclear. The J call is doubtful: the DNA matches TRBJ2-7 better. Germline V gives CDR1 DFQATT, CDR2 SNEGSKA (reference sequence). The CDR3 length is 11 residues. The DNA for the CDR3 is TGCAGTGGCCGCCAATCCTACGAGCAGTACTTC. It encodes CSGRQSYEQYF.

For the CDR3, the DNA is TGCGCCAGCAGCAGTGGGGGGTCTCCCAATTCACCCCTCCACTTT. Encoded protein: CASSSGGSPNSPLHF. The chain carries TRBV5-1 and TRBJ1-6, with TRBD1 as a possible D gene (5 bases). The V end was cut by 4 bases, the J end by 7 bases, with 15 bases between. Germline loops: CDR1 SGHRS, CDR2 YFSETQ. The CDR3 has 15 amino acids.

This chain uses TRBV4-1 with TRBJ2-5; 10 nucleotides agree with TRBD2. The CDR3 sequence is 18 residues long. V was clipped by 0 bases and J by 5 bases; unmatched bases: 12. CDR1 and CDR2 (germline): MGHRA, YSYEKL. This CDR3 is CASSQDERIAGGAETQYF. The CDR3 bases are TGCGCCAGCAGCCAAGATGAGCGAATAGCGGGAGGTGCTGAGACCCAGTACTTC.